This T cell receptor beta chain was identified during a study of blood T cell repertoires in COVID-19. Sequencing was performed with immunoSEQ multiplex PCR; in TCRdb, only in-frame clones are kept and a portion is missing. The sample lists about 130,000 clones, roughly 77% seen once, with approximately 5.2% in the top ten. There are 12 residues in the CDR3. CDR1 and CDR2 (germline): SQVTM, ANQGSEA. Trimming took off 7 bases at V and 3 bases at J, with 12 bases between the two ends. Material: peripheral blood. The TCR originated in a woman aged 70-85 years with COVID-19, enrolled during active disease. The rearrangement joins TRBV29-1 to TRBJ1-2, with a tentative D call TRBD1 (5 bases). The CDR3 nucleotides read TGCAGCGGTACGTCGGGGGACTATGGCTACACCTTC. It yields the protein CSGTSGDYGYTF.